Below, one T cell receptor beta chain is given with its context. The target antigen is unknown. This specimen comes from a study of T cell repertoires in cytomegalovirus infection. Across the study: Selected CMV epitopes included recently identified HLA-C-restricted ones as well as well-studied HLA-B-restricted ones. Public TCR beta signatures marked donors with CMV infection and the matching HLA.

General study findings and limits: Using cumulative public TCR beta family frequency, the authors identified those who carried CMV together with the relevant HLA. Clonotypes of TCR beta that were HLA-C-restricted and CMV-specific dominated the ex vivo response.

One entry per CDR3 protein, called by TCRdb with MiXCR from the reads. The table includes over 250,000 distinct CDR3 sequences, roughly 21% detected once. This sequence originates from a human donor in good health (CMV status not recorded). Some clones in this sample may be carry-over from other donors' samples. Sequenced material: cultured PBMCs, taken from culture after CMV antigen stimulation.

The DNA of the CDR3 is TGTGCCAGCAGTTCACAGACTAGCGGGGGCCAAGAGACCCAGTACTTC. This encodes CASSSQTSGGQETQYF. The chain joins TRBV6-5 to TRBJ2-5, with 12 nucleotides matching TRBD2. The CDR3 has 16 amino acids. With V trimmed by 4 bases and J by 1 base, 4 bases remained unmatched. Germline V gene lookup returns CDR1 MNHEY and CDR2 SVGAGI.